A selection of T cell receptor beta chains follows, all from one sample in a study of blood T cell repertoires in COVID-19. Measured with immunoSEQ multiplex PCR; TCRdb has only the in-frame clones, and not every one. The sample has around 95,000 clones; about 80% are singletons. Input material: peripheral blood. Receptors originate from a man aged 65 to 85 with active or convalescent COVID-19. CDR3s leave out the opening cysteine and the closing phenylalanine or tryptophan. D genes are given only for firm matches. Some rows mark clone size as missing; the rest say once, few, many or name a class of expanded clone.

CDR3	V	J	size	D
ASSQYGQGIFARF	TRBV4-3	TRBJ2-1	-	TRBD1
ASSLLGTPGNTIY	TRBV19	TRBJ1-3	-	-
ASSFSARNMNTEAF	TRBV5-1	TRBJ1-1	-	-
ASSFTGRGYGYT	TRBV27	TRBJ1-2	-	-
ASSYWASGLYEQF	TRBV27	TRBJ2-1	-	TRBD2
ASSPAPGAGEQY	TRBV7-6	TRBJ2-7	-	-
ASSFRGSSSYNEQF	TRBV5-5	TRBJ2-1	-	TRBD1
ASSIEARGSNYGYT	TRBV19	TRBJ1-2	-	-
ASSLTWQGNSPLH	TRBV7-2	TRBJ1-6	-	-
ASRGTTLNTEAF	TRBV7-9	TRBJ1-1	-	-
ASSLSDSPYGYT	TRBV5-5	TRBJ1-2	-	-
ASSTGGTAKNTIY	TRBV5-4	TRBJ1-3	-	TRBD1
ASSLDSGSHNEQF	TRBV5-1	TRBJ2-1	-	TRBD2
ASSPPGQAYRRETQY	TRBV18	TRBJ2-5	-	TRBD1
ASSPRGDSEQY	TRBV12-3/TRBV12-4	TRBJ2-7	few	-
ASSFVAGHQPQH	TRBV27	TRBJ1-5	-	-
ASSSSPAVNEQF	TRBV5-1	TRBJ2-1	-	-
ASTSTASGLGGANVLT	TRBV19	TRBJ2-6	-	-
ASQGQGAPNEQF	TRBV19	TRBJ2-1	-	TRBD1
ASSQDYWTSGGKETQY	TRBV4-3	TRBJ2-5	-	TRBD2
ASIPAGFYNEQF	TRBV2	TRBJ2-1	-	-
ASSQDYRGNTEAF	TRBV14	TRBJ1-1	-	TRBD1
ASSALAGDQETQY	TRBV9	TRBJ2-5	-	TRBD2
ASSLVAGSTYEQY	TRBV7-2	TRBJ2-7	-	TRBD2
ASSLRTGMGNQPQH	TRBV19	TRBJ1-5	-	TRBD1
ASSASWGTPQETQY	TRBV14	TRBJ2-5	-	-
SASEVERGGYEQY	TRBV20-1	TRBJ2-7	-	TRBD2
ASPKRLGQGKLETQY	TRBV28	TRBJ2-5	-	TRBD1
AWSAGPGKGYGYT	TRBV30	TRBJ1-2	few	-
ASSSQGANEKLF	TRBV6-5	TRBJ1-4	-	TRBD1
ASSSRAHRGGYGYT	TRBV5-6	TRBJ1-2	-	TRBD1
ASSLESGVDD	TRBV13	TRBJ1-1	-	-
ASSSGSQETQY	TRBV12-3/TRBV12-4	TRBJ2-5	once	-
ASSQAQNHEQY	TRBV4-3	TRBJ2-7	-	-
ASSSTPPGTYNEQF	TRBV4-2	TRBJ2-1	-	-
ASSRSSWSSSS	TRBV28	TRBJ1-1	-	-
ASSPQDSDTQY	TRBV9	TRBJ2-3	-	-
ASSSRGGWEKLF	TRBV5-1	TRBJ1-4	-	-
SVAQGAGQPQH	TRBV29-1	TRBJ1-5	-	-
ASSFQQGRETQY	TRBV7-2	TRBJ2-5	few	-
ADHRDRDEQY	TRBV7-6	TRBJ2-7	once	TRBD1
ASSFSTGVTGELF	TRBV5-8	TRBJ2-2	-	-
ASGYIAGGRNTQY	TRBV27	TRBJ2-3	-	TRBD2
ASSRGLNEQF	TRBV6-2/TRBV6-3	TRBJ2-1	-	-
ASSYHLSGFNQPQH	TRBV6-6	TRBJ1-5	-	-
ASSLRGLGIQPQH	TRBV28	TRBJ1-5	-	TRBD1
ASRPGDNQPQH	TRBV6-6	TRBJ1-5	once	-
ASMTGDHEQF	TRBV6-5	TRBJ2-1	-	TRBD1
ASSIVRTGSSPLH	TRBV19	TRBJ1-6	-	-
ASSSPGLVYEQY	TRBV6-5	TRBJ2-7	many	TRBD2
ASSFTGGGDERELF	TRBV5-1	TRBJ2-2	-	TRBD1